Shown below are 32 T cell receptor beta chains from a single sample sequenced in a study of cytomegalovirus exposure and HLA in healthy donors. Researchers ran the PCR with 60 Vbeta and 13 Jbeta primers. Clones were read by immunoSEQ multiplex PCR, and TCRdb kept only the in-frame ones, dropping some. The sample has roughly 190,000 clones; approximately 80% are singletons. The specimen sequenced was PBMCs. These receptors were obtained from a woman aged 45-59 years in good health and CMV-seropositive.

The chain combines TRBV9 with TRBJ1-2, with 8 bases identical to TRBD1. The CDR3 length is 14 residues. V lost 0 bases and J lost 8; bases outside the gene matches: 6. CDR1 is SGDLS and CDR2 is YYNGEE in the germline V gene. This CDR3 reads CASSVEGAGGGYTF. CDR3 nucleotide sequence: TGTGCCAGCAGCGTAGAGGGGGCAGGGGGCGGCTACACCTTC.

The gene calls are TRBV2 and TRBJ2-4; no clear D. The CDR3 is made up of 11 amino acids. The germline CDR1 and CDR2 sequences are SNHLY and FYNNEI. V was clipped by 8 bases and J by 11 bases, with 13 bases between them. CDR3 nucleotides: TGTGCCAGCGAGAAGTCTAGTCTTCAGTACTTC. Its translation is CASEKSSLQYF.

This clone was seen only a few times. The chain recombines TRBV2 with TRBJ1-4, with D possibly matching TRBD1 (6 bases). The CDR3 is made up of 14 amino acids. V was clipped by 7 bases and J by 8 bases, with 17 bases between them. Germline V gene lookup returns CDR1 SNHLY and CDR2 FYNNEI. The CDR3 DNA follows: TGTGCCAGCATCATGACCAGGGGCCGAGAAAAACTGTTTTTT. It specifies CASIMTRGREKLFF. Complete variable domain (other parts from reference TRBV2 and TRBJ1-4): EPEVTQTPSHQVTQMGQEVILRCVPISNHLYFYWYRQILGQKVEFLVSFYNNEISEKSEIFDDQFSVERPDGSNFTLKIRSTKLEDSAMYFCASIMTRGREKLFFGSGTQLSVL.

The chain couples TRBV29-1 to TRBJ2-5; D possibly corresponds to TRBD2 (6 bases). The CDR3 extends over 14 amino acids. Germline lookup yields CDR1 SQVTM and CDR2 ANQGSEA. V dropped 2 bases and J dropped 5 bases, with 15 bases sitting between them. CDR3 sequence: CSVELSGVGETQYF. The CDR3 region has the DNA TGCAGCGTTGAATTATCGGGGGTTGGGGAGACCCAGTACTTC.

The CDR3 is CSANRDTEAFF. CDR3 sequence (DNA): TGCAGTGCAAACAGGGACACTGAAGCTTTCTTT. The V call is TRBV20-1, the J call TRBJ1-1; a possible D gene is TRBD1 (6 bases). The CDR3 consists of 11 residues. The germline V gene encodes CDR1 DFQATT and CDR2 SNEGSKA (reference sequence). Trimming left V 6 bases short and J 3 bases short, with 8 bases between.

This clone appeared a few times. This chain uses TRBV19 with TRBJ2-1, with TRBD1 matching 9 bases. V was pared by 9 bases and J by 3 bases, with 9 bases of the junction left unmatched. The CDR3 has 15 residues. Germline CDR1 reads LNHDA; CDR2 reads SQIVND (reference sequence). The CDR3 DNA reads as TGTGCCAGAGGCACCTCGGGACAGGGCTACAATGAGCAGTTCTTC. It specifies CARGTSGQGYNEQFF.

Only a few counts were recorded for this clone. Other DNA sequences from this sample encode an identical CDR3 as well. This chain links TRBV6-5 with TRBJ2-7; possibly TRBD1 for D (6 bases). Trimming left V 2 bases short and J 4 bases short, with 12 bases between. This CDR3 contains 14 residues. In germline, CDR1 is MNHEY, CDR2 SVGAGI. For the CDR3, the DNA is TGTGCCAGCAGTTACGGGGGCGCTGGTTACGAGCAGTACTTC. The encoded protein is CASSYGGAGYEQYF.

This sequence joins TRBV28 and TRBJ1-2, with D unresolved. The CDR3 sequence is 18 residues long. V lost 3 bases and J 4 bases, leaving 24 bases between the germline ends. CDR1 and CDR2 from the germline V gene are MDHEN and SYDVKM. The CDR3 sequence: CASSLNRIVPGLGYGYTF. CDR3 sequence (DNA): TGTGCCAGCAGTTTGAACAGAATCGTTCCCGGCCTTGGCTATGGCTACACCTTC.

V and J are TRBV4-1 and TRBJ2-7; D might be TRBD1 (6 bases). This CDR3 has 15 amino acids. V dropped 4 bases and J dropped 2 bases, with 15 bases sitting between them. Germline CDR1 and CDR2: MGHRA and YSYEKL. DNA for the CDR3: TGCGCCAGCAGCCTCTCAGGGGTCCGTACCTACGAGCAGTACTTC. This sequence encodes CASSLSGVRTYEQYF.

The chain is built from TRBV9 and TRBJ2-7; 10 bases line up with TRBD1. J gave up 3 bases and V 4 bases, and 4 bases lay outside the gene matches. CDR3 size: 14 residues. Germline V gene sequence: CDR1 SGDLS, CDR2 YYNGEE. CDR3 residues: CASSTGQGVYEQYF. CDR3 DNA sequence: TGTGCCAGCAGCACCGGACAGGGGGTCTACGAGCAGTACTTC.

This rearrangement joins TRBV29-1 to TRBJ2-7; D may be TRBD2 (7 bases). This CDR3 spans 15 amino acids. V was clipped by 3 bases and J by 2 bases, with 17 bases between them. Germline CDR1 SQVTM, CDR2 ANQGSEA. This CDR3 is CSVDQGRDSAYEQYF. CDR3 coding DNA: TGCAGCGTTGATCAGGGGAGGGATTCGGCCTACGAGCAGTACTTC.

The rearrangement uses TRBV4-1 and TRBJ2-3, with TRBD2 matching over 7 bases. Germline V lookup: CDR1 MGHRA, CDR2 YSYEKL. The CDR3 runs to 15 residues. The V gene end was trimmed by 4 bases and the J gene end by 2 bases; junction bases not matched to a gene: 6. The CDR3 nucleotides are TGCGCCAGCAGCCCCGGGACTATCCCCACAGATACGCAGTATTTT. It codes for CASSPGTIPTDTQYF.

The V call is TRBV5-1, the J call TRBJ2-3; D is uncertain. Per germline, CDR1 SGHRS and CDR2 YFSETQ. The CDR3 totals 14 residues. The V and J ends lost 0 bases and 0 bases respectively, with 5 bases between them. CDR3 nucleotide sequence: TGCGCCAGCAGCTTGGTTCTCAGCACAGATACGCAGTATTTT. Its protein product is CASSLVLSTDTQYF.

The chain employs TRBV30 and TRBJ1-2; D is perhaps TRBD1 (5 bases). V shed 4 bases and J shed 0 bases, with 15 bases lying between them. CDR3 size: 15 residues. In germline, CDR1 is GTSNPN, CDR2 SVGIG (reference sequence). The CDR3, as DNA: TGTGCCTGGATTCGCGCCAGGGTTACTAACTATGGCTACACCTTC. Its protein is CAWIRARVTNYGYTF.

V usage is TRBV5-1 and J usage is TRBJ2-5; D is unclear. Between the trimmed V and J ends, which lost 4 bases and 3 bases, there was a span of 4 bases. The CDR3 is 11 residues long. Germline V lookup: CDR1 SGHRS, CDR2 YFSETQ. The CDR3: CASSGEETQYF. CDR3 nucleotide sequence: TGCGCCAGCAGCGGAGAAGAGACCCAGTACTTC. The whole variable domain, filled in from reference TRBV5-1 and TRBJ2-5, reads KAGVTQTPRYLIKTRGQQVTLSCSPISGHRSVSWYQQTPGQGLQFLFEYFSETQRNKGNFPGRFSGRQFSNSRSEMNVSTLELGDSALYLCASSGEETQYFGPGTRLLVL.

The rearrangement joins TRBV6-5 to TRBJ1-6, with TRBD1 matching 10 bases. CDR1 and CDR2 (germline): MNHEY, SVGAGI. The CDR3 extends over 13 amino acids. The junction had 6 bases not matched to a gene; V was cut back by 10 bases and J by 9 bases. The CDR3 bases are TGTGCCATCCGAGGGACAGGGGCTTCACCCCTCCACTTT. Translation gives CAIRGTGASPLHF.

V is TRBV19 and J is TRBJ2-7; 11 bases match TRBD1. The CDR3 has 16 amino acids. The germline V gene encodes CDR1 LNHDA and CDR2 SQIVND (reference sequence). V lost 4 bases and J lost 0; bases outside the gene matches: 5. For the CDR3, the DNA is TGTGCCAGTAGTAGGACAGGGGGCTTTAGCTCCTACGAGCAGTACTTC. Protein product: CASSRTGGFSSYEQYF.

The rearrangement uses TRBV19 and TRBJ2-5; 9 nucleotides line up with TRBD1. V trimming: 3 bases; J trimming: 5 bases; junction bases outside the gene matches: 10. The CDR3 has 16 residues. CDR1 is LNHDA and CDR2 is SQIVND in the germline V gene (reference sequence). The DNA for the CDR3 is TGTGCCAGTAGTATCTCCTACAGGGGGCGAGTGGAGACCCAGTACTTC. Translating gives CASSISYRGRVETQYF.

The V call is TRBV5-6, the J call TRBJ1-1, with TRBD1 matching 8 bases. Germline loops: CDR1 SGHDT, CDR2 YYEEEE. V shed 4 bases, J shed 3 bases, and the junction held 11 bases outside the gene matches. CDR3 length: 16 residues. Written as DNA, the CDR3 is TGTGCCAGCAGCGGGTTACCGGACAGGGCCTACACTGAAGCTTTCTTT. Translation gives CASSGLPDRAYTEAFF.

The chain employs TRBV9 and TRBJ2-3; D perhaps matches TRBD2 (6 bases). The CDR3 sequence is 17 residues long. Trimming pared 0 bases from V and 2 bases from J, leaving 16 bases between. From germline, CDR1 is SGDLS and CDR2 YYNGEE. CDR3 residues: CASSVGGGVLATDTQYF. CDR3 sequence (DNA): TGTGCCAGCAGCGTAGGGGGAGGCGTACTAGCCACAGATACGCAGTATTTT.

The gene calls are TRBV19 and TRBJ1-6; a weak D match, TRBD1 (5 bases). Trimming pared 3 bases from V and 9 bases from J, leaving 18 bases between. There are 16 residues in the CDR3. In germline, CDR1 is LNHDA, CDR2 SQIVND (reference sequence). The chain's CDR3 is CASSMDLRPGGSPLHF. The DNA of the CDR3 is TGTGCCAGTAGTATGGACCTAAGGCCGGGGGGTTCACCCCTCCACTTT.

The V call is TRBV28, the J call TRBJ1-2; D may be TRBD1 (6 bases). CDR1 and CDR2 (germline): MDHEN, SYDVKM. The CDR3 is 15 amino acids. Trimming removed 6 bases at V and 8 bases at J, with 22 bases between. The CDR3 sequence: CASSAPVGGRIGYTF. The CDR3 nucleotides read TGTGCCAGCAGCGCCCCTGTCGGGGGGCGAATAGGCTACACCTTC.

The gene calls are TRBV5-1 and TRBJ2-3, with D possibly matching TRBD1 (6 bases). CDR1 is SGHRS and CDR2 is YFSETQ in the germline V gene. Deletions cut 2 bases from V and 0 bases from J, with 10 bases between. The CDR3 covers 15 residues. This CDR3 reads CASSLSGVSTDTQYF. The CDR3 DNA follows: TGCGCCAGCAGCTTATCAGGGGTTAGCACAGATACGCAGTATTTT.

The sample holds a few counts of this clone. The chain's CDR3 is CASSPRQGGETQYF. In DNA form, the CDR3 reads TGTGCCAGCAGCCCCAGACAGGGTGGCGAGACCCAGTACTTC. The gene calls are TRBV7-7 and TRBJ2-5; 7 positions agree with TRBD1. Germline CDR1 is SSHAT and CDR2 is FNYEAQ (reference sequence). The V gene end was trimmed by 5 bases and the J gene end by 5 bases; junction bases not matched to a gene: 8. This CDR3 is built from 14 residues.

This clone was detected once. The CDR3 protein is CASSVQQGSSYNSPLHF. The CDR3 DNA reads TGTGCCAGCAGCGTCCAACAGGGGTCCTCCTATAATTCACCCCTCCACTTT. The chain links TRBV5-6 to TRBJ1-6; 7 bases map to TRBD1. In germline, CDR1 is SGHDT, CDR2 YYEEEE. The trim removed 4 bases at V and 0 bases at J, leaving 7 bases unmatched. The length of the CDR3 is 17 residues.

The chain has TRBV25-1 and TRBJ1-2; the match to TRBD1 covers 8 bases. This CDR3 has 15 residues. CDR1 MGHDK and CDR2 SYGVNS come from the germline V gene. V shed 7 bases, J shed 0 bases, and the junction held 7 bases outside the gene matches. The CDR3 is CASTKDRAPNYGYTF. CDR3 nucleotides: TGTGCCAGCACTAAGGACAGGGCCCCTAACTATGGCTACACCTTC.

V gene TRBV2 combines with J gene TRBJ1-3; unclear D gene. The CDR3 extends over 15 amino acids. V gave up 1 base and J gave up 0 bases, with 7 bases separating them. Germline V gene sequence: CDR1 SNHLY, CDR2 FYNNEI. The CDR3 spells CASSEGKSSGNTIYF. CDR3 bases: TGTGCCAGCAGTGAAGGCAAGAGCTCTGGAAACACCATATATTTT.

In this sample, this clone turned up a few times. The chain links TRBV5-1 to TRBJ1-5, with no clear D. Germline CDR1 and CDR2: SGHRS and YFSETQ. Trimming cost V 4 bases and J 3 bases, with 14 bases left between them. The CDR3 runs to 15 residues. The CDR3 DNA reads TGCGCCAGCAGCCCGGGGATAGATTACAATCAGCCCCAGCATTTT. Its translation is CASSPGIDYNQPQHF.

The rearrangement joins TRBV7-2 to TRBJ1-5; 10 positions match TRBD1. This CDR3 spans 16 amino acids. CDR1 is SGHTA, CDR2 FQGNSA, per germline. V gave up 0 bases and J gave up 4 bases; unmatched junction bases: 3. The CDR3 protein is CASSLAPGQGNQPQHF. The CDR3 DNA reads TGTGCCAGCAGCTTAGCGCCGGGACAGGGGAATCAGCCCCAGCATTTT.

The J gene is TRBJ1-2, the V gene TRBV4-1; TRBD1 aligns across 10 bases. This CDR3 contains 17 residues. Germline loops: CDR1 MGHRA, CDR2 YSYEKL. J was trimmed by 2 bases and V by 2 bases; bases with no gene match: 8. The CDR3 reads CASSQPRQGARNYGYTF. The CDR3 coding sequence is TGCGCCAGCAGCCAACCGAGACAGGGGGCGCGCAACTATGGCTACACCTTC.

The chain recombines TRBV6-5 with TRBJ1-3; D gene unclear. In germline, CDR1 is MNHEY, CDR2 SVGAGI. Between the trimmed V and J ends, which lost 2 bases and 2 bases, there was a span of 13 bases. The CDR3 extends over 16 amino acids. DNA of the CDR3: TGTGCCAGCAGTTACGACGCCGCAGGCGCTGGAAACACCATATATTTT. This translates into CASSYDAAGAGNTIYF.

J is TRBJ1-5 and V is TRBV19; 10 nucleotides agree with TRBD1. Germline CDR1 is LNHDA and CDR2 is SQIVND (reference sequence). V trimming: 5 bases; J trimming: 1 base; junction bases outside the gene matches: 2. The CDR3 covers 15 residues. CDR3 nucleotides: TGTGCCAGTAGTGGGGACAGGGGCAGCAATCAGCCCCAGCATTTT. It translates to CASSGDRGSNQPQHF. Supplemented by reference TRBV19 and TRBJ1-5, the full variable domain reads DGGITQSPKYLFRKEGQNVTLSCEQNLNHDAMYWYRQDPGQGLRLIYYSQIVNDFQKGDIAEGYSVSREKKESFPLTVTSAQKNPTAFYLCASSGDRGSNQPQHFGDGTRLSIL.